The clone carrying this T cell receptor (beta chain) was seen a few times. Its target is unknown. These data come from a study of metastatic and nonmetastatic thyroid tumors. On the study more broadly: Repertoires from malignant and benign thyroid patients were compared across blood and tumor or nodule tissue.

In the original analysis: The study built a papillary thyroid cancer distant-metastasis classifier from CDR3 differences across clinicopathological groups. TCRdb re-processed the PCR reads through MiXCR. These V and J calls derive from TCRdb rather than the authors' analysis. The profile shows about 33,000 clones, over 15% of them singletons. Findings and caveats of the study: It was reportedly found that TCR beta diversity was significantly higher in malignant thyroid tumors than in benign nodules, a difference seen in both blood and tumor samples.

Treatment of any kind had been given to no patient before thyroid surgery. The CDR3 is 14 amino acids. CDR1 is MNHNS, CDR2 SASEGT, per germline. V lost 4 bases and J 2 bases, leaving 10 bases between the germline ends. Sequencing input: blood. This clonotype was obtained from a male donor with papillary thyroid cancer or a benign thyroid nodule (not recorded which). Some clones in this sample may be carry-over from other donors' samples. The genes are TRBV6-1 and TRBJ2-3, with TRBD2 as a possible D gene (6 bases). The CDR3 nucleotides are TGTGCCAGCAGTGTCGGGAGTGACACAGATACGCAGTATTTT. Its translation is CASSVGSDTDTQYF.